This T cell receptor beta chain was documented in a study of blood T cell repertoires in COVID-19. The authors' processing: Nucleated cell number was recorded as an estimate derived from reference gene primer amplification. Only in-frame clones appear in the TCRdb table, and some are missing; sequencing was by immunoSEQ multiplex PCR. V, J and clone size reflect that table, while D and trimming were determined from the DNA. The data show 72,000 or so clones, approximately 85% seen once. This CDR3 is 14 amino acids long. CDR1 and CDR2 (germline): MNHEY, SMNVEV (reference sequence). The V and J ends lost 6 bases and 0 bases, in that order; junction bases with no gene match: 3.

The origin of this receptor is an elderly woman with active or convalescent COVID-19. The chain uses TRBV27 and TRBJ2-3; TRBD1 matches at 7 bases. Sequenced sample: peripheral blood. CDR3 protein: CASSRQGSTDTQYF. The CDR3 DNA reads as TGTGCCAGCAGCCGACAGGGCAGCACAGATACGCAGTATTTT.